Following are 30 T cell receptor beta chains from one sample sequenced in a study of OX40 agonist ivuxolimab in advanced cancers. Using immunoSEQ multiplex PCR, the repertoire was profiled, and TCRdb retains in-frame clones only, with some absent. The sample lists 90,000 to 100,000 clones, around nine tenths occurring once. The sequencing used CD4+ or CD8+ T cells sorted from blood, collected in a trial of the OX40 agonist ivuxolimab. These receptors originate from an adult with an advanced solid tumor such as melanoma, head and neck, liver or kidney cancer.

This clone showed up just a few times. The chain is built from TRBV30 and TRBJ1-1; D is ambiguous. Trimming cost V 3 bases and J 1 base, with 0 bases left between them. Germline assignment: CDR1 GTSNPN and CDR2 SVGIG (reference sequence). This CDR3 spans 10 amino acids. Here the CDR3 DNA reads TGTGCCTGGAGGAACACTGAAGCTTTCTTT. Protein sequence: CAWRNTEAFF.

The CDR3 loop is CASSPGQGYTQYF. In nucleotides, the CDR3 is TGTGCCAGCAGCCCGGGACAGGGGTATACGCAGTATTTT. The chain uses TRBV6-1 and TRBJ2-3, with TRBD1 matching 10 bases. The V segment lost 6 bases and the J segment 7 bases; nucleotides outside the gene matches: 4. This CDR3 is 13 amino acids long. The germline V gene encodes CDR1 MNHNS and CDR2 SASEGT.

The chain uses TRBV2 and TRBJ1-5; D gene unclear. CDR1 SNHLY and CDR2 FYNNEI come from the germline V gene. The CDR3 is made up of 14 amino acids. Trimming cost V 1 base and J 6 bases, with 10 bases left between them. In nucleotides, the CDR3 is TGTGCCAGCAGTGAAGGCAGTTCGTTTCAGCCCCAGCATTTT. Translated: CASSEGSSFQPQHF.

V is TRBV6-6 and J is TRBJ2-1; TRBD2 aligns across 8 bases. CDR3 size: 15 residues. The V segment lost 4 bases and the J segment 6 bases; nucleotides outside the gene matches: 8. Germline CDR1 reads MNHNY; CDR2 reads SVGAGI (reference sequence). CDR3 DNA: TGTGCCAGCAGTTCCCGGGTAGCGGGAAGCAATGAGCAGTTCTTC. The encoded protein is CASSSRVAGSNEQFF.

The chain joins TRBV27 to TRBJ2-3; maybe TRBD2 (5 bases). The V gene's germline CDR1 is MNHEY and CDR2 SMNVEV (reference sequence). This CDR3 contains 14 residues. The V end was cut by 3 bases, the J end by 6 bases, with 13 bases between. The CDR3 here is CASSLRIAHDTQYF. The CDR3 DNA reads TGTGCCAGCAGTTTGAGGATAGCGCACGATACGCAGTATTTT.

V and J are TRBV25-1 and TRBJ2-3; the match to TRBD2 covers 12 bases. V shed 3 bases, J shed 6 bases, and the junction held 7 bases outside the gene matches. There are 16 residues in the CDR3. CDR1 and CDR2 from the germline V gene are MGHDK and SYGVNS. The CDR3 DNA is TGTGCCAGCAGTGATCCCGGGACTAGCGGGCAGGATACGCAGTATTTT. This translates into CASSDPGTSGQDTQYF.

Written as DNA, the CDR3 is TGTGCCAGCTCACCTCGTTCTACAGCCGACAATGAGCAGTTCTTC. Its translation: CASSPRSTADNEQFF. This chain connects TRBV18 to TRBJ2-1; D remains ambiguous. The CDR3 covers 15 residues. Germline V gives CDR1 KGHSH, CDR2 LQKENI. Trimming cost V 3 bases and J 5 bases, with 14 bases left between them.

The chain couples TRBV7-6 to TRBJ1-1; no definite D call. The CDR3 has 14 amino acids. Germline assignment: CDR1 SGHVS and CDR2 FNYEAQ. The V end lost 1 base, the J end lost 4 bases, and 10 bases lay between the germline ends. The CDR3: CASSLEMGFTEAFF. CDR3 coding DNA: TGTGCCAGCAGCTTAGAAATGGGGTTCACTGAAGCTTTCTTT.

This clone appeared once. This rearrangement joins TRBV19 to TRBJ2-3, with D maybe TRBD2 (6 bases). This CDR3 spans 15 amino acids. V shed 6 bases and J shed 0 bases, with 13 bases lying between them. Looked up from germline, CDR1 is LNHDA and CDR2 is SQIVND (reference sequence). The CDR3, as DNA: TGTGCCAGTAGCCGCGGAGGGTCTAGCACAGATACGCAGTATTTT. This codes for CASSRGGSSTDTQYF.

This clone came up a few times. The rearrangement uses TRBV28 and TRBJ1-1; no clear D gene. V shed 3 bases and J shed 2 bases, with 10 bases lying between them. The CDR3 is made up of 14 amino acids. Germline CDR1 is MDHEN and CDR2 is SYDVKM. The CDR3 region has the DNA TGTGCCAGCAGTTTCGATCAGACTAACACTGAAGCTTTCTTT. This gives the protein CASSFDQTNTEAFF.

This sequence joins TRBV6-5 and TRBJ1-6; no definite D call. The germline V gene has CDR1 MNHEY and CDR2 SVGAGI. The CDR3 is 14 amino acids. The V gene lost 0 bases and the J gene lost 7 bases, with 7 bases spanning the gap. CDR3 coding DNA: TGTGCCAGCAGTTACTCCTTAAACAATTCACCCCTCCACTTT. Translation gives CASSYSLNNSPLHF.

The V and J genes are TRBV18 and TRBJ2-2; D is unresolved. Germline V lookup: CDR1 KGHSH, CDR2 LQKENI. Trimming left V 2 bases short and J 7 bases short, with 2 bases between. The length of the CDR3 is 11 residues. CDR3: CASSPDGELFF. The CDR3 DNA sequence: TGTGCCAGCTCACCAGACGGGGAGCTGTTTTTT.

This chain connects TRBV28 to TRBJ2-1; 7 nucleotides line up with TRBD1. The CDR3 sequence is 15 residues long. Germline V gene sequence: CDR1 MDHEN, CDR2 SYDVKM. V lost 7 bases, J lost 4 bases, and 10 bases stayed unmatched. CDR3 nucleotide sequence: TGTGCCAGCATTACCGGACAGGAATCATACAATGAGCAGTTCTTC. It codes for CASITGQESYNEQFF.

The gene calls are TRBV5-6 and TRBJ1-5, with 7 bases aligning to TRBD1. V trimming: 5 bases; J trimming: 6 bases; junction bases outside the gene matches: 11. Looked up from germline, CDR1 is SGHDT and CDR2 is YYEEEE. The length of the CDR3 is 15 residues. As DNA, the CDR3 is TGTGCCAGCAGTCTGACAGGGTCCGTGGGTCAGCCCCAGCATTTT. Translated: CASSLTGSVGQPQHF. Full variable domain (outside the CDR3, taken from reference TRBV5-6 and TRBJ1-5): DAGVTQSPTHLIKTRGQQVTLRCSPKSGHDTVSWYQQALGQGPQFIFQYYEEEERQRGNFPDRFSGHQFPNYSSELNVNALLLGDSALYLCASSLTGSVGQPQHFGDGTRLSIL.

The chain recombines TRBV2 with TRBJ1-2; D gene ambiguous. This CDR3 region has 13 residues. The V gene lost 8 bases and the J gene lost 7 bases, with 17 bases spanning the gap. Germline V CDR1 and CDR2: SNHLY, FYNNEI. This CDR3 reads CASAVEPPGGYTF. The CDR3 DNA sequence: TGTGCCAGCGCCGTGGAGCCTCCCGGTGGCTACACCTTC.

The rearrangement joins TRBV18 to TRBJ1-3; D is ambiguous. Looked up from germline, CDR1 is KGHSH and CDR2 is LQKENI. The CDR3 length is 14 residues. V was pared by 2 bases and J by 7 bases, with 12 bases between. The CDR3 loop reads CASSPSTAWNTIYF. In nucleotides, the CDR3 is TGTGCCAGCTCACCAAGTACCGCTTGGAACACCATATATTTT.

The chain carries TRBV5-1 and TRBJ2-7; tentative D call: TRBD2 (6 bases). V dropped 0 bases and J dropped 6 bases, with 7 bases sitting between them. The CDR3 has 12 residues. Germline lookup yields CDR1 SGHRS and CDR2 YFSETQ. The CDR3 DNA follows: TGCGCCAGCAGCTTGGGGGGAGGCGAGCAGTACTTC. It encodes CASSLGGGEQYF.

The chain couples TRBV28 to TRBJ1-1; D is uncertain. Trimming removed 3 bases at V and 4 bases at J, with 12 bases between. This CDR3 comprises 14 residues. The germline gives CDR1 MDHEN, CDR2 SYDVKM. The CDR3 sequence is CASSFDQTGTEAFF. The DNA for the CDR3 is TGTGCCAGCAGTTTCGACCAGACGGGCACTGAAGCTTTCTTT.

The J gene is TRBJ2-4, the V gene TRBV1. TRBV1 is a listed pseudogene. This CDR3 contains 17 residues. CDR3 in amino acids: CTSSQVRTHLAKNIQYF. For the CDR3, the DNA is TGCACCAGCAGCCAAGTGCGGACCCACCTAGCCAAAAACATTCAGTACTTC.

The genes are TRBV10-2 and TRBJ2-1; 10 bases align to TRBD2. CDR3 size: 16 residues. Germline-derived CDR1 and CDR2 are WSHSY and SAAADI. V shed 3 bases, J shed 7 bases, and the junction held 9 bases outside the gene matches. The CDR3 loop reads CASSDVPSGSENEQFF. CDR3 bases: TGCGCCAGCAGTGATGTCCCTAGCGGGAGCGAAAATGAGCAGTTCTTC.

V and J are TRBV7-2 and TRBJ2-1; D not resolved. This CDR3 contains 11 residues. The V end was cut by 3 bases, the J end by 8 bases, with 5 bases between. In germline, CDR1 is SGHTA, CDR2 FQGNSA. The CDR3 nucleotides read TGTGCCAGCAGCTTGATAGATGAGCAGTTCTTC. This gives the protein CASSLIDEQFF.

The chain links TRBV18 to TRBJ1-3; D is undetermined. The germline V gene has CDR1 KGHSH and CDR2 LQKENI. The CDR3 sequence is 14 residues long. Trimming took off 2 bases at V and 0 bases at J, with 5 bases between the two ends. CDR3 bases: TGTGCCAGCTCACCATACGGCTCTGGAAACACCATATATTTT. Encoded protein: CASSPYGSGNTIYF. The variable domain in full, with the rest retrieved from reference TRBV18 and TRBJ1-3, is NAGVMQNPRHLVRRRGQEARLRCSPMKGHSHVYWYRQLPEEGLKFMVYLQKENIIDESGMPKERFSAEFPKEGPSILRIQQVVRGDSAAYFCASSPYGSGNTIYFGEGSWLTVV.

The V call is TRBV6-1, the J call TRBJ1-1, with D maybe TRBD1 (5 bases). The germline V gene encodes CDR1 MNHNS and CDR2 SASEGT. CDR3 size: 13 residues. V gave up 8 bases and J gave up 0 bases, with 10 bases separating them. The CDR3 bases are TGTGCCAGCTCCCGGACACTGAACACTGAAGCTTTCTTT. As protein: CASSRTLNTEAFF.

The chain recombines TRBV2 with TRBJ2-7; TRBD1 agrees at 10 bases. V lost 6 bases and J lost 7; bases outside the gene matches: 15. The CDR3 covers 16 residues. Germline V gives CDR1 SNHLY, CDR2 FYNNEI. The CDR3 sequence is CASRRGSTGGSGEQYF. For the CDR3, the DNA is TGTGCCAGCAGGAGAGGTTCGACAGGGGGCTCGGGAGAGCAGTACTTC.

The gene calls are TRBV7-2 and TRBJ1-1; D is uncertain. The CDR3 is made up of 13 amino acids. Between the trimmed V and J ends, which lost 3 bases and 1 base, there was a span of 6 bases. CDR1 and CDR2 (germline): SGHTA, FQGNSA. The CDR3 region is CASSFSTNTEAFF. The CDR3 DNA sequence: TGTGCCAGCAGCTTTAGCACGAACACTGAAGCTTTCTTT.

This chain connects TRBV7-8 to TRBJ1-2, with D possibly TRBD1 on 5 matching bases. The V end was cut by 2 bases, the J end by 7 bases, with 26 bases between. There are 18 residues in the CDR3. CDR1 is SGHVS and CDR2 is FQNEAQ in the germline V gene. The CDR3 here is CASSLLGSPGNGAVGYTF. Here the CDR3 DNA reads TGTGCCAGCAGCTTACTTGGTTCCCCGGGCAACGGGGCAGTTGGCTACACCTTC.

V and J are TRBV6-1 and TRBJ2-3; D tentatively fits TRBD1 or TRBD2 (5 bases each). The CDR3 runs to 16 residues. Germline loops: CDR1 MNHNS, CDR2 SASEGT. Deletions cut 4 bases from V and 1 base from J, with 15 bases between. The CDR3 coding sequence is TGTGCCAGCAGTGGGACCCACCTGGGGGGCACAGATACGCAGTATTTT. Translation: CASSGTHLGGTDTQYF.

This chain connects TRBV7-9 to TRBJ1-1; the match to TRBD1 covers 8 bases. This CDR3 has 14 amino acids. With V trimmed by 5 bases and J by 4 bases, 6 bases remained unmatched. Germline CDR1 and CDR2: SEHNR and FQNEAQ (reference sequence). The CDR3 is CASSQGAGSTEAFF. As DNA, the CDR3 is TGTGCCAGCAGCCAGGGGGCGGGGAGCACTGAAGCTTTCTTT.

This clone was counted between two and nine times. The chain combines TRBV2 with TRBJ2-2; possibly TRBD1 for D (7 bases). Germline-derived CDR1 and CDR2 are SNHLY and FYNNEI. The CDR3 contains 16 residues. Trimming stripped 2 bases from V and 5 bases from J, with 15 bases between. The CDR3 sequence is CASSENGGGQTGELFF. CDR3 DNA: TGTGCCAGCAGTGAAAACGGAGGGGGCCAGACCGGGGAGCTGTTTTTT.

V and J are TRBV27 and TRBJ2-1; 12 bases line up with TRBD2. Germline V gives CDR1 MNHEY, CDR2 SMNVEV (reference sequence). This CDR3 is built from 14 residues. After removal of 4 bases from V and 9 bases from J, the junction contained 4 bases not matched to a gene. DNA for the CDR3: TGTGCCAGCAGTTCCCGGACTAGCGGGACTGAGCAGTTCTTC. This translates into CASSSRTSGTEQFF.